This T cell receptor (beta chain) was obtained from a study of blood T cell repertoires in COVID-19. Study context: PBMCs, B-cell-depleted T cells, or T cells were the source of the cDNA or gDNA that made up the material.

After removal of 0 bases from V and 9 bases from J, the junction contained 5 bases not matched to a gene. Per the germline V gene, CDR1 is LNHDA and CDR2 is SQIVND (reference sequence). The CDR3 runs 15 residues. Sequenced by immunoSEQ multiplex PCR; TCRdb stores in-frame clones only, minus some. The repertoire holds about 71,000 clones, with 90% as singletons. The specimen sequenced was peripheral blood. The TCR originated in a woman aged 80 or over with acute or convalescent COVID-19. This chain uses TRBV19 with TRBJ1-2; 12 bases are shared with TRBD1. In nucleotides, the CDR3 is TGTGCCAGTAGTATAGATCCCGGGACAGGGGGCCGCTACACCTTC. It specifies CASSIDPGTGGRYTF.